This TCR beta chain was found in a study of blood T cell repertoires in COVID-19 (TCRdb year 2020). Regarding the complete study: Samples covering the acute and convalescent phases of COVID-19 were provided by collaborators in the United States, Italy and Spain. Deeply sampled blood TCRbeta repertoires from subjects exposed to, actively infected with, or recovered from COVID-19 were included in the dataset. The samples were drawn from two sources: the first 160 participants of the ongoing ImmuneRACE study, and over 950 subjects contributed by 6 global collaborators. The material from the prospective study consisted of cDNA or gDNA derived from T cells, B-cell-depleted T cells, or PBMCs. The repertoires were released in a freely available public database intended as a resource for research on the immune response to SARS-CoV-2. The sample metadata nearly always contained a de-identified subject ID, COVID-19 status, age in years and sex. HLA class I and class II types, where available, came from metadata supplied by the sample provider rather than from assay-based typing.

With regard to this clone: Its target antigen remains unknown. Nothing much larger sits one base from this clone, and base qualities are not available.

TCRbeta CDR3 regions were amplified from genomic DNA by means of the immunoSEQ Assay, a bias-controlled multiplex PCR. The original methods were these. The number of nucleated cells in each sample was estimated by amplification of reference gene primers within the assay. To quantify the absolute abundance of each unique TCRbeta CDR3 rearrangement, sequence reads were collapsed and filtered. For each sample, productive Simpson clonality was calculated by taking the square root of Simpson's diversity index across productive rearrangements. TCRdb obtained this table from immuneACCESS and retained in-frame rearrangements with V and J assigned. These tables miss some clones; where compared with another copy, unresolved V genes account for less than half of the shortfall, and the remainder is unexplained. V, J and clone size derive from that table, while D and trimming were established from the DNA sequence. The sample table contains about 120,000 clones; only one count was recorded for around 87% of them. The top ten hold 25% to 30% of the sample.

Each collaborating institution followed its own protocols to collect whole blood in K2EDTA tubes. For TCRbeta analysis, collaborator samples were shipped as frozen whole blood, as isolated PBMCs, or as DNA extracted from either sample type. The full study reports these points: How much clinical and demographic metadata was included differed by source and by participant, and the metadata was provided uncurated.

As encoded in the germline V gene, CDR1 is SNHLY while CDR2 is FYNNEI. The CDR3 sequence holds 14 residues, the cysteine and phenylalanine included. Only CDR3 DNA is held: 42 bases, read in frame from base 1. The V end loses 4 bases and the J end loses 1 base, and a stretch of 9 bases separates them. What was sequenced was peripheral blood. This sequence originates from a woman in her 70s with acute or convalescent COVID-19. Rearrangement joined TRBV2 to TRBJ2-3, with TRBD2 perhaps the D gene, on 5 matching bases. The nucleotide sequence reads as follows: TGTGCCAGCAGTGGGCGGGTAGGCACAGATACGCAGTATTTT. Its protein reads: CASSGRVGTDTQYF.